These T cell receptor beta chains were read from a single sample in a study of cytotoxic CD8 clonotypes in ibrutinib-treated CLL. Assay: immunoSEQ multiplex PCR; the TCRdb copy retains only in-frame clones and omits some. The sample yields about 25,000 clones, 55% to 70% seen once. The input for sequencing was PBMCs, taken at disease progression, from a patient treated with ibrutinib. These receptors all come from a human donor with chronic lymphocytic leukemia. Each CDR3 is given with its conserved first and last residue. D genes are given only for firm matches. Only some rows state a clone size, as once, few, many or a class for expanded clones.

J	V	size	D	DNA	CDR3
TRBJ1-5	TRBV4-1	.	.	TGCGCCAGCAGCCAACTTGAGGGGCGTCAGCCCCAGCATTTT	CASSQLEGRQPQHF
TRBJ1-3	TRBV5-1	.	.	TGCGCCAGCAGCTTAGGGGCTGACATCTCTGGAAACACCATATATTTT	CASSLGADISGNTIYF
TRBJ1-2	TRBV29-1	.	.	TGCAGCGTTGAAGATAGGGGCCCGACTAACTATGGCTACACCTTC	CSVEDRGPTNYGYTF
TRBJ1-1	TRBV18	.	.	TGTGCCAGCTCACCTCAGGGCCAGAACACTGAAGCTTTCTTT	CASSPQGQNTEAFF
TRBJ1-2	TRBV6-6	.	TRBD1	TGTGCCAGCAGGCCGGGACAGGGTACCGTCTATGGCTACACCTTC	CASRPGQGTVYGYTF
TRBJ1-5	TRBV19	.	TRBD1	TGTGCCAGTAGTATAAAGAGGGGTGTAGGGACAGGGAATCAGCCCCAGCATTTT	CASSIKRGVGTGNQPQHF
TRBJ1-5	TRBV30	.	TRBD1	TGTGCCTGGGCAGGGGGCCATGGCGATCAGCCCCAGCATTTT	CAWAGGHGDQPQHF
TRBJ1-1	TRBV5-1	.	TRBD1	TGCGCCAGCAGCACCCGACAGGGGATGAACACTGAAGCTTTCTTT	CASSTRQGMNTEAFF
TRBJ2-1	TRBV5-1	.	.	TGCGCCAGCAGCTTGGTAGCCGTGGGGTCCAATGAGCAGTTCTTC	CASSLVAVGSNEQFF
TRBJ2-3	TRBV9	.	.	TGTGCCAGCAGCCCCTTGCGAGGGGAATACACAGATACGCAGTATTTT	CASSPLRGEYTDTQYF
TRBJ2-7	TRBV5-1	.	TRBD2	TGCGCCAGCAGCCCCGGACTAGCGGACTCCTACGAGCAGTACTTC	CASSPGLADSYEQYF
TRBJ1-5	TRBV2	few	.	TGTGCCAGCAGTGAAGGACAAATCAATCAGCCCCAGCATTTT	CASSEGQINQPQHF
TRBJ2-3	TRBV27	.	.	TGTGCCAGCAGTTTATCCGCAGGGCGTAGCACAGATACGCAGTATTTT	CASSLSAGRSTDTQYF
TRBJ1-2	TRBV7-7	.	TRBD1	TGTGCCAGCAGCCCCCTTCGGACAGGGCTTGGCTACACCTTC	CASSPLRTGLGYTF
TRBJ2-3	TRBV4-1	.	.	TGCGCCAGCAGCCCCGAGGGGTCGGGGGCTGGAGATACGCAGTATTTT	CASSPEGSGAGDTQYF
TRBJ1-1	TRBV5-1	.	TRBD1	TGCGCCAGCAGCCCCGGGACAGGGAAGAGCACTGAAGCTTTCTTT	CASSPGTGKSTEAFF
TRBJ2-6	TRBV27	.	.	TGTGCCAGCAGTAGATCGCCCACGACTTTTGGGGCCAACGTCCTGACTTTC	CASSRSPTTFGANVLTF
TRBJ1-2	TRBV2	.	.	TGTGCCAGCAGTGACCAGGGCACTATAAACTATGGCTACACCTTC	CASSDQGTINYGYTF
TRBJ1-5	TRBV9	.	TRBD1	TGTGCCAGCAGTCTTACAGGGGGCTGGAGCAATCAGCCCCAGCATTTT	CASSLTGGWSNQPQHF
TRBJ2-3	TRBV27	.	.	TGTGCCAGCAGTTTACAGCGGCGGAGCACAGATACGCAGTATTTT	CASSLQRRSTDTQYF
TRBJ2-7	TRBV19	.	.	TGTGCCAGTAGTATCAGTACAGGGAACGAGCAGTACTTC	CASSISTGNEQYF
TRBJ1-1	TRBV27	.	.	TGTGCCAGCAGTAGAATACCAGGGACTGAAGCTTTCTTT	CASSRIPGTEAFF
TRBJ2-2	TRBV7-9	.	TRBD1	TGTGCCAGCAGGGGCGGGACAGGATCCACCGGGGAGCTGTTTTTT	CASRGGTGSTGELFF
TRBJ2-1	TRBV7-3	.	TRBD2	TGTGCCAGCAGCTTAGGTGGACTAGCGGGGGGCTACAATGAGCAGTTCTTC	CASSLGGLAGGYNEQFF
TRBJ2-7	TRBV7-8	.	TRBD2	TGTGCCAGCAGCTTAGCGCGGGTGGGGGAGGGGGAGCAGTACTTC	CASSLARVGEGEQYF
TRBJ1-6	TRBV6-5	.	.	TGTGCCAGCAGTTACGAAGGGTCCTATAATTCACCCCTCCACTTT	CASSYEGSYNSPLHF
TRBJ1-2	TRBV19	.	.	TGTGCCAGCAAGGGCACAGGGACTGGCTTTGGCACCTTC	CASKGTGTGFGTF